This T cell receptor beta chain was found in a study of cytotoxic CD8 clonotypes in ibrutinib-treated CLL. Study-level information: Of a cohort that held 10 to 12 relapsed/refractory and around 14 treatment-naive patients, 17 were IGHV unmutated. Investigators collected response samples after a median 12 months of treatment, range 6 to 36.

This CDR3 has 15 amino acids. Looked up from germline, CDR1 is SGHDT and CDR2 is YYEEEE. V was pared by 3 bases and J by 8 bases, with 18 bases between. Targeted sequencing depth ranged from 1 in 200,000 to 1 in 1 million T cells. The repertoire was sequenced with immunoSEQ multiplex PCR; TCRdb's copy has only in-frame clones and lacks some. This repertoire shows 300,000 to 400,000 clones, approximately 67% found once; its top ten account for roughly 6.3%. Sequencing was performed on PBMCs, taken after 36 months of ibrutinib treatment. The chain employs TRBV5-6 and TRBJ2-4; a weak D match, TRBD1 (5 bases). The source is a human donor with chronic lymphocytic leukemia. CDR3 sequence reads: CASSSLGVMAHIQYF. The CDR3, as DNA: TGTGCCAGCAGCTCCCTAGGGGTAATGGCACACATTCAGTACTTC.